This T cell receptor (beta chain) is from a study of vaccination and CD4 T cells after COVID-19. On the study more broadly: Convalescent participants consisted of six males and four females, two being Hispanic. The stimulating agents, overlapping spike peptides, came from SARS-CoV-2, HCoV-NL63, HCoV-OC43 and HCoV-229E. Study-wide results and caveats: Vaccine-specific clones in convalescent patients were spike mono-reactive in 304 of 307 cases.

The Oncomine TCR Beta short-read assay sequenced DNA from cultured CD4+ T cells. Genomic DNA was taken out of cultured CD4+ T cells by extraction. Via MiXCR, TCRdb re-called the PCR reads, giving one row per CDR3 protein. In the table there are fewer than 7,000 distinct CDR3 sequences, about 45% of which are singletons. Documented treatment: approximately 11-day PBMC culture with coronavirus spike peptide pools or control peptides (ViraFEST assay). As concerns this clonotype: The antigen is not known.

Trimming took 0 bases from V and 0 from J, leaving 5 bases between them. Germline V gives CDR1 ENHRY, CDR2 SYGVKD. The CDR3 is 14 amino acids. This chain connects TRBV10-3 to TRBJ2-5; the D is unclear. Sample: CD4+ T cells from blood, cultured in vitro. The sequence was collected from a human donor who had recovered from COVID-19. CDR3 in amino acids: CAISESKYQETQYF. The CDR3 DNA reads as TGTGCCATCAGTGAGTCGAAGTACCAAGAGACCCAGTACTTC.